This is a list of T cell receptor beta chains from one sample in a study of CD8 T cells in ankylosing spondylitis. MiXCR, run by TCRdb on the 5' RACE reads, gives a single entry per CDR3 protein. This repertoire shows 50,000 to 70,000 distinct CDR3 sequences, 6.2% found once; its top ten account for around 5.3%. The specimen was synovial fluid, either unsorted or a sorted T cell fraction (not recorded which). Receptors originate from a male donor with ankylosing spondylitis. Both conserved end residues are part of each CDR3. D genes are given only for firm matches. Size values are once, few and many counts, or a class for expanded clones, and some rows have none.

TRBJ2-2 | few | TRBV6-2/TRBV6-3 | NA | TGTGCCAGCAGTTACTTGGACAGTTGGAGCACCGGGGAGCTGTTTTTT | CASSYLDSWSTGELFF
TRBJ2-2 | many | TRBV12-3/TRBV12-4 | NA | TGTGCCAGCAGTTGGAGCACGAACACCGGGGAGCTGTTTTTT | CASSWSTNTGELFF
TRBJ2-7 | NA | TRBV11-1 | NA | TGTGCCAGCAGCCGAGATCTTTTCGGGCCGCAGGGTGCCCACGAGCAGTACTTC | CASSRDLFGPQGAHEQYF
TRBJ2-5 | few | TRBV30 | TRBD2 | TGTGCCTGGAGTGTAGGCGGGAGTGTTGAGACCCAGTACTTC | CAWSVGGSVETQYF
TRBJ2-7 | many | TRBV7-6 | NA | TGTGCCAGCAGCTTACGTCGAGGGACCGAGCAGTACTTC | CASSLRRGTEQYF
TRBJ1-2 | few | TRBV9 | NA | TGTGCCAGCAACCCGACAGGATTTAACTATGGCTACACCTTC | CASNPTGFNYGYTF
TRBJ2-1 | NA | TRBV12-5 | TRBD1 | TGTGCTAGTGGAGAACAGGACAGGAACTCCTACAATGAGCAGTTCTTC | CASGEQDRNSYNEQFF
TRBJ1-5 | many | TRBV12-3/TRBV12-4 | NA | TGTGCCAGCAGTTTAGAACGGAATCAGCCCCAGCATTTT | CASSLERNQPQHF
TRBJ2-2 | NA | TRBV2 | NA | TGTGCCAGCAGTGATCCCAGGCCCGGGGAGCTGTTTTTT | CASSDPRPGELFF
TRBJ1-5 | NA | TRBV9 | TRBD1 | TGTGCCAGCAGCCCCGGGACAGAGTATAGCAATCAGCCCCAGCATTTT | CASSPGTEYSNQPQHF
TRBJ1-1 | many | TRBV18 | TRBD1 | TGTGCCAGCTTCATGAGGGCAGGGGGAACTGAAGCTTTCTTT | CASFMRAGGTEAFF
TRBJ2-1 | many | TRBV7-2 | TRBD1 | TGTGCCAGCACCCCTGGTAGACAGGGGTTTCAGTTCTTC | CASTPGRQGFQFF
TRBJ2-6 | many | TRBV5-5 | NA | TGTGCCAGCAGCCGTGGAGGGGCTGGGGCCAACGTCCTGACTTTC | CASSRGGAGANVLTF
TRBJ2-2 | many | TRBV5-1 | NA | TGCGCCAGCAGCCCCCAAGGGCAGGAGCTGTTTTTT | CASSPQGQELFF
TRBJ1-6 | few | TRBV6-5 | NA | TGTGCCAGCAGTTACTCCGGGGCGGACAGCTATTCACCCCTCCACTTT | CASSYSGADSYSPLHF
TRBJ1-1 | many | TRBV29-1 | NA | TGCAGCGTTGTCGGACCCGCGAACACTGAAGCTTTCTTT | CSVVGPANTEAFF
TRBJ1-1 | many | TRBV28 | NA | TGTGCCAGCAGTTCACCGGGATTCGGGAATTTGAACACTGAAGCTTTCTTT | CASSSPGFGNLNTEAFF
TRBJ2-3 | NA | TRBV9 | NA | TGTGCCAGCAGCCCCCACGAAGGGCGGACAGATACGCAGTATTTT | CASSPHEGRTDTQYF
TRBJ1-1 | NA | TRBV28 | NA | TGTGCCAGCAGTTCCCCAGGGGAGAAGACTGAAGCTTTCTTT | CASSSPGEKTEAFF
TRBJ2-7 | NA | TRBV7-3 | TRBD2 | TGTGCCAGCAGCATCTCTAGCGGGCCGACCTACGAGCAGTACTTC | CASSISSGPTYEQYF
TRBJ2-1 | many | TRBV11-2 | TRBD1 | TGTGCCAGCAGCTTCAGTGTACAGGGGATCCATGAGCAGTTCTTC | CASSFSVQGIHEQFF
TRBJ2-1 | many | TRBV27 | TRBD2 | TGTGCCAGCACCGGGACTAGCGGTTACAATGAGCAGTTCTTC | CASTGTSGYNEQFF
TRBJ1-4 | NA | TRBV7-6 | TRBD1 | TGTGCCAGCAGCCGGGGGGGACAGGGAGTTGAAAAACTGTTTTTT | CASSRGGQGVEKLFF
TRBJ2-2 | NA | TRBV7-7 | NA | TGTGCTAGCAGCTTAGGCAGGAGAGGCACCGGGGAGCTGTTTTTT | CASSLGRRGTGELFF
TRBJ2-5 | many | TRBV5-1 | TRBD2 | TGCGCCAGCAGCCCCCTACCGGGACTAGGGGAGACCCAGTACTTC | CASSPLPGLGETQYF
TRBJ2-1 | NA | TRBV30 | TRBD2 | TGTGCCTGGAGGGGGAGGGCGCGGGCGAGGAATGAGCAGTTCTTC | CAWRGRARARNEQFF
TRBJ2-7 | many | TRBV29-1 | NA | TGCAGCGTCCAAACAGGCTACCCCTACGAGCAGTACTTC | CSVQTGYPYEQYF
TRBJ2-3 | many | TRBV4-2 | NA | TGTGCCAGCAGCCAAGAGGGGGCTAGCGAGGCCACAGATACGCAGTATTTT | CASSQEGASEATDTQYF
TRBJ2-5 | few | TRBV4-1 | NA | TGCGCCAGCAGCCGCTACCGACAGAGACAAGAGACCCAGTACTTC | CASSRYRQRQETQYF
TRBJ2-1 | NA | TRBV6-1 | TRBD2 | TGTGCCAGCAGCATACTAGCGGGAGGGGGGGTCAATGAGCAGTTCTTC | CASSILAGGGVNEQFF
TRBJ2-5 | NA | TRBV4-3 | NA | TGCGCCAGCAGTTTAGATACTGCAGGGGTTGGGACCCAGTACTTC | CASSLDTAGVGTQYF
TRBJ2-7 | many | TRBV3-1 | NA | TGTGCCAGCAGCCAACCCGACAGCTACGAGCAGTACTTC | CASSQPDSYEQYF
TRBJ2-5 | few | TRBV24-1 | TRBD2 | TGTGCCACCAGTGAGCGCCGACTAGCGGGGCAACAAGAGACCCAGTACTTC | CATSERRLAGQQETQYF
TRBJ1-2 | NA | TRBV20-1 | NA | TGCAGTGCTAGATCGGGACAAGACTATGGCTACACCTTC | CSARSGQDYGYTF
TRBJ2-1 | many | TRBV7-2 | TRBD2 | TGTGCCAGCAGCTTAGCGTATTACGGGAGGGGGTCCTACAATGAGCAGTTCTTC | CASSLAYYGRGSYNEQFF
TRBJ2-7 | NA | TRBV9 | NA | TGTGCCACCAGCGCTCGGACGGGGACCTACGAGCAGTACTTC | CATSARTGTYEQYF
TRBJ1-5 | many | TRBV4-2 | TRBD1 | TGTGCCAGCAGCCCGGGACAGGGGGTTGGTCAGCCCCAGCATTTT | CASSPGQGVGQPQHF
TRBJ2-1 | many | TRBV6-2/TRBV6-3 | NA | TGTGCCAGCAGTTATGGTTCCGGGAGTCGGGTTTGGTCCTACAATGAGCAGTTCTTC | CASSYGSGSRVWSYNEQFF
TRBJ1-1 | NA | TRBV27 | TRBD1 | TGTGCCAGCAGTTCGGGACAGGAGGGCACTGAAGCTTTCTTT | CASSSGQEGTEAFF
TRBJ2-7 | few | TRBV11-1 | NA | TGTGCCAGCAGCCCTGTCTGGGCCGCCTCCCCCTACGAGCAGTACTTC | CASSPVWAASPYEQYF
TRBJ1-1 | many | TRBV20-1 | NA | TGCAGTGCTAGTTCGGCCTCCACTTGGACTGAAGCTTTCTTT | CSASSASTWTEAFF
TRBJ1-1 | many | TRBV7-6 | NA | TGTGCCTCATCGTGGGCCGAGGTGAACACTGAAGCTTTCTTT | CASSWAEVNTEAFF
TRBJ2-1 | few | TRBV7-3 | NA | TGTGCCAGCAGCTTCGGCGACACCAATGAGCAGTTCTTC | CASSFGDTNEQFF
TRBJ2-5 | few | TRBV28 | TRBD2 | TGTGCCAGCAGTTTCGGGGGGACTAGCGGGATCGTGGAGACCCAGTACTTC | CASSFGGTSGIVETQYF
TRBJ1-2 | NA | TRBV9 | NA | TGTGCCAGCAGCGTAGCCCCGACTTCCGTTGAAGGCTGCACCTTC | CASSVAPTSVEGCTF
TRBJ2-1 | few | TRBV11-3 | TRBD2 | TGTGCCAGCAGCTCCGGGACTAGCTTGTTTGAGCAGTTCTTC | CASSSGTSLFEQFF
TRBJ1-4 | few | TRBV19 | TRBD1 | TGTGCCAGTAGTATAGATCTACCTGGATCCGGGACAGTAAATGAAAAACTGTTTTTT | CASSIDLPGSGTVNEKLFF
TRBJ1-2 | many | TRBV3-1 | TRBD1 | TGTGCCAGCAGCCAAGGGACAGGGGGCAACTATGGCTACACCTTC | CASSQGTGGNYGYTF
TRBJ2-7 | many | TRBV9 | NA | TGTGCCAGCAGCGTAGCCAGGGCCGACGAGCAGTACTTC | CASSVARADEQYF
TRBJ1-1 | many | TRBV5-6 | NA | TGTGCCAGCAGCGAAGACAGAAACACTGAAGCTTTCTTT | CASSEDRNTEAFF
TRBJ1-1 | NA | TRBV6-4 | NA | TGTGCCAGCAGTAAAAGTCCCGAGATGGGTTCGTCTGAAGCTTTCTTT | CASSKSPEMGSSEAFF
TRBJ2-1 | many | TRBV10-3 | NA | TGTGCCATCAGTGAGCCAAATAGCGGAGCCTACAATGAGCAGTTCTTC | CAISEPNSGAYNEQFF
TRBJ2-1 | many | TRBV20-1 | NA | TGCAGTGCTAGTTGGCCCTACGGCCCTTACAATGAGCAGTTCTTC | CSASWPYGPYNEQFF